A single sample gave rise to the 19 T cell receptor beta chains below, sequenced in a study of blood T cell repertoires in COVID-19 (dated by TCRdb to about 2020). Library creation used the immunoSEQ multiplex PCR assay. TCRdb re-hosts the immuneACCESS table, in-frame sequences only. Its copies lack some clones; in the studies checked, an unresolved V gene accounts for under half of them, and the cause for the rest is not known. The sample table contains 120,000 to 150,000 clones; only one count was recorded for around 87% of them. The ten largest clones represent about 37% of the sample. The sample consisted of peripheral blood. The receptors originated from a man aged 50 to 59 who had recovered from COVID-19.

The chain employs TRBV5-4 and TRBJ2-5, with TRBD1 matching 8 bases. The CDR3 runs 17 residues. Germline trimming cut 2 bases from V and 3 bases from J; bases unmatched to any gene: 12. Looked up from germline, CDR1 is SGHNT and CDR2 is YYREEE (reference sequence). The DNA of the CDR3 is TGTGCCAGCAGCTTTAAACGGACAGGGTTTCAGGAAGAGACCCAGTACTTC. Its protein product is CASSFKRTGFQEETQYF.

The genes are TRBV14 and TRBJ2-5, with D possibly matching TRBD2 (6 bases). Germline lookup yields CDR1 SGHDN and CDR2 FVKESK. The length of the CDR3 is 14 residues. Trimming took off 4 bases at V and 2 bases at J, with 11 bases between the two ends. The CDR3 sequence is CASSPPEGQETQYF. DNA for the CDR3: TGTGCCAGCAGCCCCCCGGAGGGACAAGAGACCCAGTACTTC.

V is TRBV4-3 and J is TRBJ2-1; 7 positions agree with TRBD1. Germline V gives CDR1 LGHNA, CDR2 YSLEER. The CDR3 spans 15 residues. Trimming took 4 bases from V and 6 from J; bases not matched to a gene: 9. CDR3 residues: CASSLRGGLGNEQFF. For the CDR3, the DNA is TGCGCCAGCAGCCTACGAGGGGGCCTGGGCAATGAGCAGTTCTTC.

The chain couples TRBV25-1 to TRBJ2-3; possibly TRBD1 for D (5 bases). The V gene lost 5 bases and the J gene lost 0 bases, with 12 bases spanning the gap. Germline V gene sequence: CDR1 MGHDK, CDR2 SYGVNS. The CDR3 consists of 15 residues. CDR3 bases: TGTGCCAGCAGTAAAGACAGTTCTAGCACAGATACGCAGTATTTT. This translates into CASSKDSSSTDTQYF. The full variable domain, rest sourced from reference TRBV25-1 and TRBJ2-3, is EADIYQTPRYLVIGTGKKITLECSQTMGHDKMYWYQQDPGMELHLIHYSYGVNSTEKGDLSSESTVSRIRTEHFPLTLESARPSHTSQYLCASSKDSSSTDTQYFGPGTRLTVL.

The table lists this clone with a few counts. The chain carries TRBV3-1 (or the pseudogene TRBV3-2) and TRBJ1-6; D gene uncertain. The ends were cut back, 0 bases at V and 10 bases at J, with 10 bases in the middle. Germline CDR1 is LGHDT and CDR2 is YNNKEL (reference sequence). The CDR3 totals 14 residues. Here the CDR3 reads CASSQEYSGSPLHF. For the CDR3, the DNA is TGTGCCAGCAGCCAAGAGTATAGCGGGTCACCCCTCCACTTT.

The chain has TRBV7-6 and TRBJ1-5; perhaps TRBD1 as D (5 bases). V lost 1 base and J 5 bases, leaving 6 bases between the germline ends. This CDR3 has 13 amino acids. CDR1 is SGHVS, CDR2 FNYEAQ, per germline. In nucleotides, the CDR3 is TGTGCCAGCAGCTTAGGGGGCGATCAGCCCCAGCATTTT. This encodes CASSLGGDQPQHF. Full variable domain (remainder filled in from reference TRBV7-6 and TRBJ1-5): GAGVSQSPRYKVTKRGQDVALRCDPISGHVSLYWYRQALGQGPEFLTYFNYEAQQDKSGLPNDRFSAERPEGSISTLTIQRTEQRDSAMYRCASSLGGDQPQHFGDGTRLSIL.

The rearrangement uses TRBV27 and TRBJ2-1; 11 nucleotides agree with TRBD1. The CDR3 has 16 amino acids. Looked up from germline, CDR1 is MNHEY and CDR2 is SMNVEV (reference sequence). V lost 4 bases to trimming and J lost 3 bases; unmatched junction nucleotides: 5. CDR3 nucleotides: TGTGCCAGCAGTTCCCTCGGGACAGGGGGCTACAATGAGCAGTTCTTC. It yields the protein CASSSLGTGGYNEQFF.

This sequence joins TRBV12-5 and TRBJ1-5; maybe TRBD1 (5 bases). Germline V lookup: CDR1 LGHNT, CDR2 FRNRAP. This CDR3 comprises 16 residues. Trimming cost V 2 bases and J 1 base, with 12 bases left between them. The CDR3 DNA sequence: TGTGCTAGTGGTTTGTACGGGGGGGTGAGCAATCAGCCCCAGCATTTT. Translation gives CASGLYGGVSNQPQHF.

The V call is TRBV9, the J call TRBJ2-2; TRBD2 agrees at 9 bases. CDR1 SGDLS and CDR2 YYNGEE come from the germline V gene. Losses at the gene ends were 0 bases for V and 4 bases for J; bases not matched to a gene: 4. The CDR3 covers 16 residues. The CDR3 DNA follows: TGTGCCAGCAGCGTAGGTCTAGCGGGGACCACCGGGGAGCTGTTTTTT. Protein sequence: CASSVGLAGTTGELFF.

This chain connects TRBV19 to TRBJ1-1; 7 nucleotides line up with TRBD1. Germline values: CDR1 LNHDA, CDR2 SQIVND (reference sequence). Trimming took 5 bases from V and 4 from J; bases not matched to a gene: 4. CDR3 length: 13 amino acids. The DNA for the CDR3 is TGTGCCAGTAGTCCACGGACAGGCACTGAAGCTTTCTTT. This codes for CASSPRTGTEAFF.

The J gene is TRBJ2-7, the V gene TRBV12-3 or TRBV12-4; possible D gene TRBD1, 6 bases. Trimming stripped 6 bases from V and 6 bases from J, with 15 bases between. The CDR3 is 13 residues long. In DNA, the CDR3 is TGTGCCAGCAGCCTTACAGGGCCCGCCGAGCAGTACTTC. Amino acid sequence: CASSLTGPAEQYF.

The chain combines TRBV7-9 with TRBJ2-7; D gene ambiguous. This CDR3 is built from 12 residues. Per germline, CDR1 SEHNR and CDR2 FQNEAQ (reference sequence). Trimming pared 5 bases from V and 4 bases from J, leaving 9 bases between. The CDR3: CASSVISYEQYF. In nucleotides, the CDR3 is TGTGCCAGCAGCGTTATATCGTACGAGCAGTACTTC.

The J gene is TRBJ2-7, the V gene TRBV3-1 (or the pseudogene TRBV3-2), with 8 bases identical to TRBD1. Per germline, CDR1 LGHDT and CDR2 YNNKEL (reference sequence). The V gene end was trimmed by 3 bases and the J gene end by 2 bases; junction bases not matched to a gene: 9. The CDR3 loop spans 16 amino acids. CDR3 sequence: CASSHRGQGPPYEQYF. As DNA, the CDR3 is TGTGCCAGCAGCCACAGAGGACAGGGTCCCCCCTACGAGCAGTACTTC.

This clone occurred once. The V gene is TRBV4-3, the J gene TRBJ2-2, with D unresolved. With 4 bases removed from V and 0 bases from J, the gap between germline ends came to 6 bases. The CDR3 runs to 14 residues. Per germline, CDR1 LGHNA and CDR2 YSLEER. The CDR3 is CASSLTTNTGELFF. DNA for the CDR3: TGCGCCAGCAGCCTGACAACGAACACCGGGGAGCTGTTTTTT.

The rearrangement uses TRBV27 and TRBJ2-1; tentatively, D is TRBD1 (6 bases). The CDR3 has 15 amino acids. Germline values: CDR1 MNHEY, CDR2 SMNVEV (reference sequence). Trimming shortened V by 3 bases and J by 2 bases, and 11 bases separated the two germline ends. The CDR3 DNA reads as TGTGCCAGCAGTTTGGACAGCATTACCTACAATGAGCAGTTCTTC. Translating gives CASSLDSITYNEQFF.

The rearrangement uses TRBV11-3 and TRBJ2-2, with D perhaps matching TRBD2 (7 bases). CDR3 length: 16 residues. Germline CDR1 SGHNT, CDR2 YENEEA. Between the trimmed V and J ends, which lost 5 bases and 8 bases, there was a span of 21 bases. In DNA, the CDR3 is TGTGCCAGCAGCCCTTTTGGCCAGGGGAGGGCTGGGGAGCTGTTTTTT. Encoded protein: CASSPFGQGRAGELFF.

This clone is a singleton in its sample. J is TRBJ2-5 and V is TRBV25-1, with 8 bases aligning to TRBD2. This CDR3 spans 15 amino acids. Germline V gene lookup returns CDR1 MGHDK and CDR2 SYGVNS. J was trimmed by 5 bases and V by 3 bases; bases with no gene match: 8. The CDR3 nucleotides read TGTGCCAGCAGTGACCCGGGGGGGGTACTGGAGACCCAGTACTTC. Encoded protein: CASSDPGGVLETQYF.

The rearrangement joins TRBV19 to TRBJ2-2; TRBD1 agrees at 7 bases. The V segment lost 8 bases and the J segment 3 bases; nucleotides outside the gene matches: 6. Germline V gene lookup returns CDR1 LNHDA and CDR2 SQIVND (reference sequence). The CDR3 spans 14 residues. DNA of the CDR3: TGTGCCAGTCAGACAGGGTACCACACCGGGGAGCTGTTTTTT. The encoded protein is CASQTGYHTGELFF.

The V gene is TRBV6-2 or TRBV6-3, the J gene TRBJ2-5; 7 nucleotides line up with TRBD1. V lost 4 bases, J lost 5 bases, and 10 bases stayed unmatched. CDR3 length: 15 residues. Germline V gene lookup returns CDR1 MNHEY and CDR2 SVGEGT. The CDR3 here is CASSFPLIRGETQYF. In DNA, the CDR3 is TGTGCCAGCAGTTTTCCCCTTATCAGGGGGGAGACCCAGTACTTC.